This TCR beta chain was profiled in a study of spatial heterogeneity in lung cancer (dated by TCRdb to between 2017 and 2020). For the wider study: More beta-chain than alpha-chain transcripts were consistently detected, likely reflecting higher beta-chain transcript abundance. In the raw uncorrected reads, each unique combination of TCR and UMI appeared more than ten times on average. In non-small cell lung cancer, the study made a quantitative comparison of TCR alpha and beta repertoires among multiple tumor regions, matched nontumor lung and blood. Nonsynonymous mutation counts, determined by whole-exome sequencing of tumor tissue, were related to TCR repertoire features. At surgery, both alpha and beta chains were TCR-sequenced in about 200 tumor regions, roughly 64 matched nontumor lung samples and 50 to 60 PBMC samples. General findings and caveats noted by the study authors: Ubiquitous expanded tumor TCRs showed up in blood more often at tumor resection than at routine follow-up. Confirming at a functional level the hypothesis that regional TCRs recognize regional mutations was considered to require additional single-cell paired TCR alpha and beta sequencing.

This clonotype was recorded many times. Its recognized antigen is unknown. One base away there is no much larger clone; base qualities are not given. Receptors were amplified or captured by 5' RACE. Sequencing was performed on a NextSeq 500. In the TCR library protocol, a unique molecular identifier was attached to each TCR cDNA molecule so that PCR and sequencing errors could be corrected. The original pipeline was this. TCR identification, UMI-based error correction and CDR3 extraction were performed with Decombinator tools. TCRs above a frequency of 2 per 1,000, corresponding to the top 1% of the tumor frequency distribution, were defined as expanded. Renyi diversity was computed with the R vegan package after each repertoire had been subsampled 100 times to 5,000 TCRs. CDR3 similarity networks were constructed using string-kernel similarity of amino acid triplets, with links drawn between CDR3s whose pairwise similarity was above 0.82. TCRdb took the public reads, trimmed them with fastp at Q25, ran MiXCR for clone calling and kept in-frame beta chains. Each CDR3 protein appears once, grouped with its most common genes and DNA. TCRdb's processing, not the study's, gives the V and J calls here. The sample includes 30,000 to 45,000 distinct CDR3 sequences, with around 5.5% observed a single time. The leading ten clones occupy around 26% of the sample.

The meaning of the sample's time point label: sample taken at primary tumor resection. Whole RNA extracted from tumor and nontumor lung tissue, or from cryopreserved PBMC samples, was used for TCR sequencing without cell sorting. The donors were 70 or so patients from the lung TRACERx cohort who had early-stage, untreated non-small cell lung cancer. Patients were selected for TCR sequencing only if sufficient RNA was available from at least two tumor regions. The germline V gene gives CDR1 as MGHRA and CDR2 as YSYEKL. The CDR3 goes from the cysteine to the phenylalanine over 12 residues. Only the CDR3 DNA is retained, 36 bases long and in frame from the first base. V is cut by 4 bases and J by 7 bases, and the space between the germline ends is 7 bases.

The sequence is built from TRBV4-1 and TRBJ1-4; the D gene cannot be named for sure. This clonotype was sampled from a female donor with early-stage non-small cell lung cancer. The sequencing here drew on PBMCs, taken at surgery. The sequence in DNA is TGCGCCAGCAGCCCTTTAGGTGAAAAACTGTTTTTT. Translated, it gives CASSPLGEKLFF.